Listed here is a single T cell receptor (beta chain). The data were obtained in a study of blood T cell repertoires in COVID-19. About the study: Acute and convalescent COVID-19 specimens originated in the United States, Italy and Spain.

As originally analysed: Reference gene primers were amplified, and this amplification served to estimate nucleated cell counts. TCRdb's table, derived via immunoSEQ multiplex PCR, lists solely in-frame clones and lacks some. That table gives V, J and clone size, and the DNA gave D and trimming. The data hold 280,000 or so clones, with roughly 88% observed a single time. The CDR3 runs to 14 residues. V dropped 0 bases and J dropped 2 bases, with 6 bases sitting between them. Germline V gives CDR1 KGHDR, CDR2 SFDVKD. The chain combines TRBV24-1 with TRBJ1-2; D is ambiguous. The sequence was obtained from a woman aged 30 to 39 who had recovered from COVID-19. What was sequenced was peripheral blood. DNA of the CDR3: TGTGCCACCAGTGATTTGAGCAGGAACTATGGCTACACCTTC. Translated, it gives CATSDLSRNYGYTF.